This T cell receptor beta chain stems from a study of cytomegalovirus exposure and HLA in healthy donors. Findings of the study overall: Analysis performed later found roughly 18,000 TCR beta sequences associated with HLA alleles at 0.05 false discovery rate.

This CDR3 comprises 15 residues. V was cut by 3 bases and J by 0 bases, with 9 bases left in between. Germline V lookup: CDR1 LNHDA, CDR2 SQIVND (reference sequence). In the case of this clone: Its matching antigen is unknown.

13 Jbeta primers and 60 Vbeta primers were used for the PCR. Here immunoSEQ multiplex PCR was the method, and the copy in TCRdb shows in-frame clones only, minus some. The sample lists about 76,000 clones; around 80% were seen once. The sequence was obtained from a man aged 30 to 39 in good health and CMV-seronegative. The genes are TRBV19 and TRBJ1-3; D gene uncertain. Sequenced sample: PBMCs. The CDR3 nucleotides are TGTGCCAGTAGTATGGGCCAATACTCTGGAAACACCATATATTTT. Its protein is CASSMGQYSGNTIYF.